Listed below are T cell receptor beta chains from one sample, sequenced in a study of blood T cell repertoires in COVID-19. The repertoire was sequenced with immunoSEQ multiplex PCR; TCRdb's copy has only in-frame clones and lacks some. The repertoire holds over 130,000 clones, with 80% to 90% as singletons. The sequenced sample was peripheral blood. These receptors all come from a man aged 65 to 85 with acute or convalescent COVID-19. Each CDR3 is given with its conserved first and last residue. Fields, in order: J gene, V gene, CDR3 length, CDR3 protein.

>TRBJ2-1|TRBV28|18
CASTFPFGTGAQKGEQFF
>TRBJ2-7|TRBV5-1|13
CASSLALTYEQYF
>TRBJ2-1|TRBV12-3/TRBV12-4|13
CASSTGLGAEQFF
>TRBJ2-7|TRBV9|13
CASSVVGESEQYF
>TRBJ2-5|TRBV24-1|17
CATSDSLAGGGMETQYF
>TRBJ2-5|TRBV19|17
CASSIEGTGGHQETQYF
>TRBJ2-2|TRBV7-8|15
CAILGTGENTGELFF
>TRBJ1-1|TRBV18|13
CASSPQGKTEAFF
>TRBJ1-5|TRBV5-1|15
CASSLAPGDNQPQHF
>TRBJ1-5|TRBV27|13
CASSLSRAQPQHF
>TRBJ2-3|TRBV2|13
CASRSGREDTQYF
>TRBJ2-2|TRBV19|14
CASNRRSNTGELFF
>TRBJ2-6|TRBV6-2/TRBV6-3|18
CASSSGQGASSGANVLTF
>TRBJ2-1|TRBV24-1|15
CATSDRTSGPGEQFF
>TRBJ1-4|TRBV19|14
CASRPGQSNEKLFF
>TRBJ1-1|TRBV7-2|14
CASSLTVARTEAFF
>TRBJ2-2|TRBV5-4|16
CASSLAEGALGGELFF
>TRBJ2-3|TRBV27|18
CASSSGFEMGAGPDTQYF
>TRBJ1-5|TRBV18|17
CASSPLRYRGPDQPQHF
>TRBJ1-1|TRBV5-5|15
CASSLEDRAGTEAFF
>TRBJ1-4|TRBV19|15
CASSKNRGANEKLFF
>TRBJ1-1|TRBV6-4|13
CASSETGNTEAFF
>TRBJ2-5|TRBV25-1|13
CASSVAGQETQYF
>TRBJ2-1|TRBV28|14
CASSLFAGEGEQFF
>TRBJ1-3|TRBV19|14
CASRTPGTGNTIYF
>TRBJ2-2|TRBV27|17
CASGLPSGRENTGELFF
>TRBJ2-7|TRBV28|14
CASSFGDSSYEQYF
>TRBJ2-5|TRBV20-1|15
CSASMASGSTETQYF